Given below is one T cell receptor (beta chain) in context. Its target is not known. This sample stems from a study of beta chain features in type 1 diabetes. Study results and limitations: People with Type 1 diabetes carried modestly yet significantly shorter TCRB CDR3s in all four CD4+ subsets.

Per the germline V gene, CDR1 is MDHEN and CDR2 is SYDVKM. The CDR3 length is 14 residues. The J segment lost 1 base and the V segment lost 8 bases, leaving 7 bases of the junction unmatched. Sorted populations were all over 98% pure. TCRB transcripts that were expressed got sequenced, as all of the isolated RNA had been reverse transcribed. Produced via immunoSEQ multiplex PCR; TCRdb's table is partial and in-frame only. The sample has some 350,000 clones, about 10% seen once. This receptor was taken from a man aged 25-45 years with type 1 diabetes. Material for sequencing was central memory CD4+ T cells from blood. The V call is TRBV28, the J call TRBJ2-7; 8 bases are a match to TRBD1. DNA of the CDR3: TGTGCCAGCGTGACAGGGGCCTATTCCTACGAGCAGTACTTC. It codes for CASVTGAYSYEQYF.